The text below deals with one TCR beta chain. This CDR3 is 16 amino acids long. Measured with immunoSEQ multiplex PCR; TCRdb has only the in-frame clones, and not every one. In the table there are 250,000 to 300,000 clones, roughly nine tenths of which are singletons. This specimen belongs to a study of blood T cell repertoires in COVID-19. The chain joins TRBV12-2 to TRBJ2-7; the DNA was not compared with TRBD2, the D call given in the table. TRBV12-2 is an annotated pseudogene. This receptor was obtained from a woman aged 55-70 years who had recovered from COVID-19. Sequenced: PBMCs or T cells enriched from blood (not recorded which). CDR3 residues: CASPWSGWEVGYEQYF. DNA of the CDR3: TGTGCAAGTCCCTGGAGCGGGTGGGAGGTGGGCTACGAGCAGTACTTC.